This TCR beta chain was retrieved from a study of T-cell memory formation after mild COVID-19 (dated by TCRdb to about 2021). Concerning the study at large: TCR sequence clusters from the two donors were largely donor specific. Longitudinal TCRalpha and TCRbeta repertoire sequencing tracked T-cell clones expanding and contracting after mild COVID-19 in two donors. The cohort was made up of two young adult volunteers, one female and one male, who were previously healthy. The investigation overall reported the following: The study included only two mild cases, and larger cohorts that include severe cases with pre-infection samples were judged to be necessary. Contracting CD4+ clones were located mainly in the CM and EM memory subsets, whereas CD8+ clones were found to be enriched in EMRA. Whether the second-wave clones peaking on day 37 were SARS-CoV-2 specific was not confirmed. The detection of some responding clones in pre-infection memory suggests that pre-existing cross-reactive memory T cells joined the SARS-CoV-2 response. Clones contracting from day 15 to 85 had balanced CD4/CD8 phenotypes, while a second wave expanding from day 15 to 37 was biased towards CD4+.

PBMCs were isolated by Ficoll-Paque density gradient centrifugation. These reads were obtained on an Illumina NovaSeq 6000. TCRalpha and TCRbeta cDNA libraries were built by 5'RACE with constant-segment primers, adding sample barcodes and unique molecular identifiers. RNA was extracted from every sample with Trizol reagent. Libraries were amplified in two PCR steps, with a second sample barcode and Illumina TruSeq adapters added in the second step. The libraries were sequenced on an Illumina NovaSeq using 2 x 150 bp paired-end reads. In the paper's pipeline: With migec v1.2.7, reads were demultiplexed and then collapsed into UMI-guided consensus sequences. Using mixcr v2.1.11, the UMI consensuses were aligned to TRA and TRB V and J templates and assembled into clonotypes. Expanded or contracted clonotypes were those called significant by both edgeR and NoisET, with noise models trained on biological replicates. For edgeR calls, the cutoffs were a false discovery rate-adjusted p below 0.01 and a log2 fold-change threshold of 1. PCA with hierarchical clustering of max-normalized trajectories of the 1000 most abundant clonotypes was used as exploratory dynamics analysis. Each responding clone was given a CD4 or CD8 phenotype based on the CD4+ and CD8+ repertoires, which had been sequenced separately. In-frame beta chains were kept once TCRdb had trimmed the public reads at Q25 with fastp and called clones with MiXCR. Identical CDR3 protein sequences are pooled into one entry, listed with their most common genes and DNA. These V and J calls are TCRdb output, not the study's own analysis. The sample profile shows about 390,000 distinct CDR3 sequences; approximately 15% of them were found once. About 22% of the sample comes from the top ten.

From cysteine to phenylalanine, the CDR3 is 14 amino acids long. This entry keeps only the CDR3 DNA: 42 bases, framed from base 1. V gives up 1 base and J gives up 1 base, and the segment between their germline ends measures 8 bases. The CDR1 and CDR2 encoded by the germline V gene are SGHRS and YFSETQ. On this clonotype itself: The specificity of this receptor is unknown. Qualities for individual bases were not recorded, and no much larger clone is one base off.

Rearrangement joined TRBV5-1 to TRBJ1-1, with the D gene too uncertain to name. The sample comprised PBMCs or a T cell subset sorted from them (not recorded which). The sequence was collected from a man between 18 and 35 years old who had mild COVID-19 (a few samples of this study predate the infection). The sample titles of this study are shuffled in the database, so cell type and time point are left out; the donor was told from shared clones. This receptor carries the CDR3 CASSLNLGNTEAFF. The nucleotide sequence reads as follows: TGCGCCAGCAGCTTGAATCTGGGGAACACTGAAGCTTTCTTT.